A single T cell receptor (beta chain) is shown here with its context. UMI-labeled 5' RACE TRB cDNA libraries were prepared from the cells. TCRdb reanalyzed the 5' RACE reads and collapses them to one entry per CDR3 protein, without DNA. This repertoire includes over 35,000 distinct CDR3 sequences. The data originate from a study of CXCR3-negative and CXCR3-positive naive CD8 T cells. Germline V gene sequence: CDR1 SQVTM, CDR2 ANQGSEA. The CDR3 spans 11 residues. The clonotype originates from a human donor in good health. Some clones in this sample may be carry-over from other donors' samples. The chain combines TRBV29-1 with TRBJ1-1; TCRdb's assignment of TRBD1 cannot be checked, as there is no DNA. Sequencing used naive CXCR3- CD8+ T cells from blood. Regarding subset: CD45RO-CCR7+CD27+CD95- naive CD8+ T cells lacking CXCR3 (TNR3-). The CDR3 sequence: CSAPGGPEAFF.